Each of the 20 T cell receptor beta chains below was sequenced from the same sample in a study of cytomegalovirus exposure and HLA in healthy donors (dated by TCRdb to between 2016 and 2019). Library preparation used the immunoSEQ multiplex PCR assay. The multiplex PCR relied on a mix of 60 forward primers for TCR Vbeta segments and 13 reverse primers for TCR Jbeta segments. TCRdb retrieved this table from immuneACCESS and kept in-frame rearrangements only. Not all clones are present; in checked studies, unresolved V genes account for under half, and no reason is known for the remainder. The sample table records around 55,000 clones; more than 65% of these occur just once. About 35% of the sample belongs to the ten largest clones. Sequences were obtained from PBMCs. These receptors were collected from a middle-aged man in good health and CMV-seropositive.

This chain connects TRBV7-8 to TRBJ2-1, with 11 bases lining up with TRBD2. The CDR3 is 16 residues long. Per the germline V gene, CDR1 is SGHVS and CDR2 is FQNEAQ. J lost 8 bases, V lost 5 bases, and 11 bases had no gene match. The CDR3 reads CASSPASGGRLDEQFF. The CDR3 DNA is TGTGCCAGCAGCCCGGCTAGCGGGGGGCGTTTGGATGAGCAGTTCTTC.

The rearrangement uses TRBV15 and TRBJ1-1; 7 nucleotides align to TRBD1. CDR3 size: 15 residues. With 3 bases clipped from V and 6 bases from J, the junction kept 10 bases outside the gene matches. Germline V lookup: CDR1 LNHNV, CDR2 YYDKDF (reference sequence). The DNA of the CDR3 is TGTGCCACCAGCAGCCTTACAGGGGAAGTTGCTGAAGCTTTCTTT. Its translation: CATSSLTGEVAEAFF.

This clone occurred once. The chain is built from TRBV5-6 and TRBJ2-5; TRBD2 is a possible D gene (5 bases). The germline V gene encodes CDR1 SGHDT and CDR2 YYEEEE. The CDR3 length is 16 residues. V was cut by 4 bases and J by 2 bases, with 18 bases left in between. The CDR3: CASSLEGWGEQETQYF. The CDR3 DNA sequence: TGTGCCAGCAGCCTCGAAGGGTGGGGAGAGCAAGAGACCCAGTACTTC. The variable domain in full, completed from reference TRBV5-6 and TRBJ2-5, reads DAGVTQSPTHLIKTRGQQVTLRCSPKSGHDTVSWYQQALGQGPQFIFQYYEEEERQRGNFPDRFSGHQFPNYSSELNVNALLLGDSALYLCASSLEGWGEQETQYFGPGTRLLVL.

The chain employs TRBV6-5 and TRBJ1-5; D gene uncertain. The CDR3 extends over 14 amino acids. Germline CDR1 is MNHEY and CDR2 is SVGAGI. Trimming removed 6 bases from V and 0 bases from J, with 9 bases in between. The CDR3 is CASRHLISNQPQHF. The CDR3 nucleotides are TGTGCCAGCAGACACCTTATTAGCAATCAGCCCCAGCATTTT.

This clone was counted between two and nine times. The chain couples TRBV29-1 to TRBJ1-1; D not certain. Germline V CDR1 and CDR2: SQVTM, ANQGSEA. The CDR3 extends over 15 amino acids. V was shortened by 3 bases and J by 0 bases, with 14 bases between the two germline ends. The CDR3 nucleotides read TGCAGCGTTGACCGGGTCCAATCGATGAACACTGAAGCTTTCTTT. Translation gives CSVDRVQSMNTEAFF.

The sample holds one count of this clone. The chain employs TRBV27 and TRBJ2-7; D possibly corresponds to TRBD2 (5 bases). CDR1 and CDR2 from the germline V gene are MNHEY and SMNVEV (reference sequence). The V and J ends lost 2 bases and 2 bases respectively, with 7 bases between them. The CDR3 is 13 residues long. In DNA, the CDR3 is TGTGCCAGCAGTTTACCGGGAACCTACGAGCAGTACTTC. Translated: CASSLPGTYEQYF.

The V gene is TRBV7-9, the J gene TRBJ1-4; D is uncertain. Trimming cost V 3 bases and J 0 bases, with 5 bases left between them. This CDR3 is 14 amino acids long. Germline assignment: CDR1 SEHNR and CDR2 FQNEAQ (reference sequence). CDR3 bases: TGTGCCAGCAGCTTTGGAGCAACTAATGAAAAACTGTTTTTT. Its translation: CASSFGATNEKLFF.

CDR3: CASSRQGAISNQPQHF. In nucleotides, the CDR3 is TGTGCCAGCAGCCGACAGGGAGCGATTAGCAATCAGCCCCAGCATTTT. The chain employs TRBV7-8 and TRBJ1-5; 7 bases match TRBD1. V dropped 5 bases and J dropped 0; count of bases not matched to a gene: 7. CDR3 length equals 16 residues. Germline V gene sequence: CDR1 SGHVS, CDR2 FQNEAQ.

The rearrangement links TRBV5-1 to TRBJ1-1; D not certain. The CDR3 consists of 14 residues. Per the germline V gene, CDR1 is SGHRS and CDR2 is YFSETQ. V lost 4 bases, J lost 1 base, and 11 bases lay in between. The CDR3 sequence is CASSLPGGNTEAFF. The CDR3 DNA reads TGCGCCAGCAGCCTCCCTGGCGGGAACACTGAAGCTTTCTTT.

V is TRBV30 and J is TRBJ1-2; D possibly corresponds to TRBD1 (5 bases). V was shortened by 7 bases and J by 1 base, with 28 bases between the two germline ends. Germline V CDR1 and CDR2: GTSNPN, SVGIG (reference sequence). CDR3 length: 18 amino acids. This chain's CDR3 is CALKPGGALRIGNYGYTF. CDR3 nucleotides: TGTGCCTTAAAACCCGGAGGGGCCCTACGGATTGGTAACTATGGCTACACCTTC. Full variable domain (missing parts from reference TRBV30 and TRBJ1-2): SQTIHQWPATLVQPVGSPLSLECTVEGTSNPNLYWYRQAAGRGLQLLFYSVGIGQISSEVPQNLSASRPQDRQFILSSKKLLLSDSGFYLCALKPGGALRIGNYGYTFGSGTRLTVV.

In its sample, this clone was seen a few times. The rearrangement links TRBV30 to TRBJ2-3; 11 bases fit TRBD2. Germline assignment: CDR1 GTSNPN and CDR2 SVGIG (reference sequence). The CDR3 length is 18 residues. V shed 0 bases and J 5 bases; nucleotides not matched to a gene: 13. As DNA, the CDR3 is TGTGCCTGGAGTGTAGGCTGGCTAGCGGGGGGCCGGGTAGATACGCAGTATTTT. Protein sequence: CAWSVGWLAGGRVDTQYF.

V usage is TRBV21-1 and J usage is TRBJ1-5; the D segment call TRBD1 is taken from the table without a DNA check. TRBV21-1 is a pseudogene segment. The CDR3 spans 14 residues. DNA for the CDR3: TGTGCCAGCAGCAAACGACAGGAACCTCAGCCCCAGCATTTT. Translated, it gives CASSKRQEPQPQHF.

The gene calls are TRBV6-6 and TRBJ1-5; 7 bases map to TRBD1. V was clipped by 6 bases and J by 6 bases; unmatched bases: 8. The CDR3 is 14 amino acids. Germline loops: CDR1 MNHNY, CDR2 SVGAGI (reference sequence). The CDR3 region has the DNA TGTGCCAGCAGAGAGGGGGCGAGCTCTCAGCCCCAGCATTTT. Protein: CASREGASSQPQHF.

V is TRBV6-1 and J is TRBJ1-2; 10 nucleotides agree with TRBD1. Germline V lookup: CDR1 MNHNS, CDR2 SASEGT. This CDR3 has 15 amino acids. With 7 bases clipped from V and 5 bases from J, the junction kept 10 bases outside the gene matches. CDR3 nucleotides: TGTGCCAGCACCCTAGGGACAGGGGTCGGGTATGGCTACACCTTC. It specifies CASTLGTGVGYGYTF.

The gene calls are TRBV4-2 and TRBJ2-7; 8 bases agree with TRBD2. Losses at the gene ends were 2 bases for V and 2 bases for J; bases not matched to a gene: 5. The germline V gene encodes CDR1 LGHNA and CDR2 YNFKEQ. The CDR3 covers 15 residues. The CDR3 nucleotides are TGTGCCAGCAGCCAACTTAGCGGGGACACCTACGAGCAGTACTTC. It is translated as CASSQLSGDTYEQYF.

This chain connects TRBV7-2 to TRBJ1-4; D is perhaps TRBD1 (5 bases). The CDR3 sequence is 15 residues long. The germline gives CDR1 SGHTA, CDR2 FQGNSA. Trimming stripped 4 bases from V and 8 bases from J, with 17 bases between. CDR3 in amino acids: CASSSSGTGREKLFF. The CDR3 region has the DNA TGTGCCAGCAGCTCTAGCGGGACGGGGAGGGAAAAACTGTTTTTT.

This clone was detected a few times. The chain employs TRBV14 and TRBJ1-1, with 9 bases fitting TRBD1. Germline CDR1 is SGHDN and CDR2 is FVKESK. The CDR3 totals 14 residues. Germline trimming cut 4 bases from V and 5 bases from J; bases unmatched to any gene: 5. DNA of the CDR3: TGTGCCAGCAGCCGGGACAGGGTCAGGACTGAAGCTTTCTTT. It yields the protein CASSRDRVRTEAFF.

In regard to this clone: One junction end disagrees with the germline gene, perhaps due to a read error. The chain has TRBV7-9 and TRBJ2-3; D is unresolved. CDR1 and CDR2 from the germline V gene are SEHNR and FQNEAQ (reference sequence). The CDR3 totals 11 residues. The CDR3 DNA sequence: TGTGCCAGCAGCTTAGGAGATCCGCAGTATTTT. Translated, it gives CASSLGDPQYF.

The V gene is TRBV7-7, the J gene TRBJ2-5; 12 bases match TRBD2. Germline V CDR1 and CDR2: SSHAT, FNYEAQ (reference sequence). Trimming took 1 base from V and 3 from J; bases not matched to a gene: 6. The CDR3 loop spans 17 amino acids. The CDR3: CASSLGLAGGFKETQYF. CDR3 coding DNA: TGTGCCAGCAGCTTAGGTCTAGCGGGGGGGTTCAAAGAGACCCAGTACTTC.

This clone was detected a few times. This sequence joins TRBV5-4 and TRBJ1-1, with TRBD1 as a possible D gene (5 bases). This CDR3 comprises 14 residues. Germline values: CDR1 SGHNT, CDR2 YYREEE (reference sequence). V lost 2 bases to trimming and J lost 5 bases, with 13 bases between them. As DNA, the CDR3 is TGTGCCAGCAGCTTTAGCCAGGGAAGAACTGAAGCTTTCTTT. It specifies CASSFSQGRTEAFF. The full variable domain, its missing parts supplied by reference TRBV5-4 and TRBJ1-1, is ETGVTQSPTHLIKTRGQQVTLRCSSQSGHNTVSWYQQALGQGPQFIFQYYREEENGRGNFPPRFSGLQFPNYSSELNVNALELDDSALYLCASSFSQGRTEAFFGQGTRLTVV.